This T cell receptor (beta chain) was sequenced in a study of blood T cell repertoires in COVID-19. With 5 bases clipped from V and 0 bases from J, the junction kept 3 bases outside the gene matches. This CDR3 comprises 15 residues. Germline V lookup: CDR1 LNHDA, CDR2 SQIVND (reference sequence). Produced via immunoSEQ multiplex PCR; TCRdb's table is partial and in-frame only. Of 86,000 or so clones listed, roughly 96% were seen once; the top ten hold around 4%. Sequences were obtained from peripheral blood. V and J are TRBV19 and TRBJ1-4, with 7 nucleotides matching TRBD1. The receptor's source is a human donor with active COVID-19. The donor label of this sample is uncertain. The CDR3, as DNA: TGTGCCAGTAGTGCCGACAGGGCAACTAATGAAAAACTGTTTTTT. Encoded protein: CASSADRATNEKLFF.